This is a list of T cell receptor beta chains from one sample in a study of blood T cell repertoires in COVID-19. Measured with immunoSEQ multiplex PCR; TCRdb has only the in-frame clones, and not every one. The sample shows 30,000 to 40,000 clones, roughly 82% of them seen only once. Sequencing input: peripheral blood. These receptors all come from a man at least 80 years old with active or convalescent COVID-19. Each CDR3 is given with its conserved first and last residue. The order of the fields is V gene, J gene, D gene, clone size, CDR3 protein, CDR3 DNA. The D gene is left open where the match is weak. Clone size is given for some rows only: seen once, a few or many times, or a class if the clone is expanded.

v_gene: TRBV4-1; j_gene: TRBJ2-3; d_gene: TRBD2; abundance: NA; CDR3aa: CASSQDSSGASTDTQYF; CDR3nt: TGCGCCAGCAGCCAAGATTCTAGCGGGGCTAGCACAGATACGCAGTATTTT
v_gene: TRBV7-2; j_gene: TRBJ2-5; d_gene: NA; abundance: NA; CDR3aa: CASSYNRDVETQYF; CDR3nt: TGTGCCAGCAGCTATAACAGGGATGTAGAGACCCAGTACTTC
v_gene: TRBV3-1/TRBV3-2; j_gene: TRBJ2-3; d_gene: TRBD2; abundance: few; CDR3aa: CASSPSGRGTDTQYF; CDR3nt: TGTGCCAGCAGCCCGAGCGGGAGGGGCACAGATACGCAGTATTTT
v_gene: TRBV12-3/TRBV12-4; j_gene: TRBJ1-1; d_gene: NA; abundance: NA; CDR3aa: CASSLRLELARFF; CDR3nt: TGTGCCAGCAGCCTTCGACTTGAACTGGCCCGTTTCTTT
v_gene: TRBV4-1; j_gene: TRBJ1-2; d_gene: TRBD1; abundance: NA; CDR3aa: CASSQDSGGYGYTF; CDR3nt: TGCGCCAGCAGCCAAGATTCAGGGGGGTATGGCTACACCTTC
v_gene: TRBV7-3; j_gene: TRBJ2-3; d_gene: NA; abundance: once; CDR3aa: CASSLGETDTQYF; CDR3nt: TGTGCCAGCAGCTTAGGGGAGACGGATACGCAGTATTTT
v_gene: TRBV7-9; j_gene: TRBJ2-2; d_gene: NA; abundance: NA; CDR3aa: CASSSFSTGELFF; CDR3nt: TGTGCCAGCAGCTCCTTCTCGACCGGGGAGCTGTTTTTT
v_gene: TRBV16; j_gene: TRBJ2-3; d_gene: NA; abundance: NA; CDR3aa: CASSQAKRSTDTQYF; CDR3nt: TGTGCCAGCAGCCAAGCAAAGCGGAGCACAGATACGCAGTATTTT
v_gene: TRBV15; j_gene: TRBJ2-1; d_gene: NA; abundance: NA; CDR3aa: CATSRGHSSYNEQFF; CDR3nt: TGTGCCACCAGCAGAGGTCACAGCTCCTACAATGAGCAGTTCTTC
v_gene: TRBV27; j_gene: TRBJ2-1; d_gene: TRBD2; abundance: NA; CDR3aa: CASSFTSGRKKIEQFF; CDR3nt: TGTGCCAGCAGTTTTACTAGCGGGAGAAAAAAAATTGAGCAGTTCTTC
v_gene: TRBV18; j_gene: TRBJ1-2; d_gene: TRBD1; abundance: NA; CDR3aa: CASSRGDRVIGGYTF; CDR3nt: TGTGCCAGCTCCCGAGGGGACAGGGTTATTGGCGGCTACACCTTC
v_gene: TRBV3-1/TRBV3-2; j_gene: TRBJ2-3; d_gene: TRBD1; abundance: few; CDR3aa: CASSQGDRADTQYF; CDR3nt: TGTGCCAGCAGCCAAGGGGACAGGGCAGATACGCAGTATTTT
v_gene: TRBV6-2/TRBV6-3; j_gene: TRBJ1-2; d_gene: NA; abundance: NA; CDR3aa: CASSTGEGRGYTF; CDR3nt: TGTGCCAGCAGTACTGGGGAGGGTAGAGGCTACACCTTC
v_gene: TRBV2; j_gene: TRBJ1-4; d_gene: NA; abundance: NA; CDR3aa: CASRDGIGEKLFF; CDR3nt: TGTGCCAGCAGAGACGGGATCGGTGAAAAACTGTTTTTT
v_gene: TRBV4-1; j_gene: TRBJ2-1; d_gene: NA; abundance: NA; CDR3aa: CASSPRSSYNEQFF; CDR3nt: TGCGCCAGCAGCCCCCGGAGCTCCTACAATGAGCAGTTCTTC
v_gene: TRBV19; j_gene: TRBJ1-1; d_gene: NA; abundance: NA; CDR3aa: CASSIVQGNTEAFF; CDR3nt: TGTGCCAGTAGTATAGTACAGGGCAACACTGAAGCTTTCTTT
v_gene: TRBV19; j_gene: TRBJ2-7; d_gene: TRBD1; abundance: NA; CDR3aa: CASAQGVTLSYEQYF; CDR3nt: TGTGCCAGCGCGCAGGGGGTGACCCTCTCCTACGAGCAGTACTTC
v_gene: TRBV7-8; j_gene: TRBJ2-1; d_gene: NA; abundance: NA; CDR3aa: CASSRWDSAYNEQFF; CDR3nt: TGTGCCAGCAGCCGGTGGGACTCGGCCTACAATGAGCAGTTCTTC
v_gene: TRBV4-3; j_gene: TRBJ1-1; d_gene: NA; abundance: NA; CDR3aa: CARRRGGGGLGTEAFF; CDR3nt: TGCGCCCGCCGCCGCGGAGGGGGGGGATTGGGTACTGAAGCTTTCTTT
v_gene: TRBV14; j_gene: TRBJ2-2; d_gene: TRBD1; abundance: NA; CDR3aa: CASSPRPGQHTGELFF; CDR3nt: TGTGCCAGCAGCCCCAGACCGGGACAGCACACCGGGGAGCTGTTTTTT
v_gene: TRBV7-9; j_gene: TRBJ2-1; d_gene: NA; abundance: once; CDR3aa: CASSSGRDLFEDEQFF; CDR3nt: TGTGCCAGCAGCTCGGGACGGGACTTATTCGAGGATGAGCAGTTCTTC
v_gene: TRBV19; j_gene: TRBJ2-7; d_gene: TRBD1; abundance: few; CDR3aa: CASTAGTGAYEQYF; CDR3nt: TGTGCCAGTACTGCCGGGACAGGGGCCTACGAGCAGTACTTC
v_gene: TRBV20-1; j_gene: TRBJ2-7; d_gene: NA; abundance: few; CDR3aa: CSASPRGHREAEQYF; CDR3nt: TGCAGTGCTAGTCCGAGGGGGCACAGGGAGGCCGAGCAGTACTTC
v_gene: TRBV7-3; j_gene: TRBJ2-1; d_gene: NA; abundance: NA; CDR3aa: CASSPRRDNEQFF; CDR3nt: TGTGCCAGCAGCCCCCGGCGGGATAATGAGCAGTTCTTC
v_gene: TRBV4-2; j_gene: TRBJ2-7; d_gene: TRBD2; abundance: NA; CDR3aa: CASSQGLAGRARYEQYF; CDR3nt: TGTGCCAGCAGCCAGGGACTAGCGGGACGGGCAAGGTACGAGCAGTACTTC
v_gene: TRBV2; j_gene: TRBJ2-5; d_gene: TRBD1; abundance: NA; CDR3aa: CASRGRDRRGETQYF; CDR3nt: TGTGCCAGCAGGGGCCGGGACAGGAGGGGAGAGACCCAGTACTTC
v_gene: TRBV5-1; j_gene: TRBJ2-3; d_gene: TRBD1; abundance: NA; CDR3aa: CASSSFTGVSTDTQYF; CDR3nt: TGCGCCAGCAGCAGCTTTACAGGGGTCAGCACAGATACGCAGTATTTT
v_gene: TRBV13; j_gene: TRBJ2-5; d_gene: TRBD2; abundance: NA; CDR3aa: CASSSLRSGGGETQYF; CDR3nt: TGTGCCAGCAGCTCCTTGAGGAGCGGGGGTGGGGAGACCCAGTACTTC
v_gene: TRBV27; j_gene: TRBJ1-5; d_gene: TRBD1; abundance: once; CDR3aa: CASSLDRGSNQPQHF; CDR3nt: TGTGCCAGCAGTTTGGACAGGGGGAGCAATCAGCCCCAGCATTTT